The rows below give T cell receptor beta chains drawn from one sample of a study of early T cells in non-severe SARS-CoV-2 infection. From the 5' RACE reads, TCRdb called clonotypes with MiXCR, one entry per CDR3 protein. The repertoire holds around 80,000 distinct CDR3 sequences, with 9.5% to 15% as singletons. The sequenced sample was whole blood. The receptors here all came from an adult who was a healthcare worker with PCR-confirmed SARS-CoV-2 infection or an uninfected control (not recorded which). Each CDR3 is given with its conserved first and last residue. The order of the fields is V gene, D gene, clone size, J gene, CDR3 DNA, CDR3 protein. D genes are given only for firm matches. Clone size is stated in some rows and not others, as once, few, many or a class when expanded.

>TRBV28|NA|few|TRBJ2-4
TGTGCCAGCAGTTTATTGTCACTTGGGGCCAAAAACATTCAGTACTTC
CASSLLSLGAKNIQYF
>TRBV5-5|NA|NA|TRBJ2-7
TGTGCCAGCAGCTTGAGATGGGGAACTGGGGGGCAGTACTTC
CASSLRWGTGGQYF
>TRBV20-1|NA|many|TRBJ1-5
TGCAGTGCTAGAGGGGGGGTTGAGGATCAGCCCCAGCATTTT
CSARGGVEDQPQHF
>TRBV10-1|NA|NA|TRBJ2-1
TGCGCCAGCAGTGAGTTAATTTGGGCAAGGGTGGATTACTCCTACAATGAGCAGTTCTTC
CASSELIWARVDYSYNEQFF
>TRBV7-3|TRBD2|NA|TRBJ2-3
TGTGCCAGCAGCTTAACGGGCGGACGATTTGGCGGGAGAATAATAGATACGCAGTATTTT
CASSLTGGRFGGRIIDTQYF
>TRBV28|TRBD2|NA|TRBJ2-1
TGTGCCACCACGACTAGCGGAAGTTACAATGAGCAGTTCTTC
CATTTSGSYNEQFF
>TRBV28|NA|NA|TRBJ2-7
TGTGCCAGCAGTTTGACAGAATCCTACGAGCAGTACTTC
CASSLTESYEQYF
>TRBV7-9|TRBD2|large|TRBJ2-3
TGTGCCAGCAGCGGGCACCGAGCGGGAGGCGCCACAGATACGCAGTATTTT
CASSGHRAGGATDTQYF
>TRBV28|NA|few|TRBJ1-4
TGTGCCAGTACTACCTATCAGGGCTTTAATGAAAAACTGTTTTTT
CASTTYQGFNEKLFF
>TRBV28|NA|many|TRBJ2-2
TGTGCCAGCAGTTTACAGGTCCCCGGGGAGCTGTTTTTT
CASSLQVPGELFF
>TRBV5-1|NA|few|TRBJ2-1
TGCGCCAGCAGTCGGGACTTGTACAATGAGCAGTTCTTC
CASSRDLYNEQFF
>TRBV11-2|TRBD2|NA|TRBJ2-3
TGTGCCAGCAAATCCGGGACTAGGAATTACGATACGCAGTATTTT
CASKSGTRNYDTQYF
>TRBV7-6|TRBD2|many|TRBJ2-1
TGTGCCAGCAGCTTGGGCGGGAGCGCTGGGCAGTTCTTC
CASSLGGSAGQFF
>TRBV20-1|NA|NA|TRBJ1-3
TGCAGTGCTCGGGGCTCTGGAAACACCATATATTTT
CSARGSGNTIYF
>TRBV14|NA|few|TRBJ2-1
TGTGCCAGCAGCACCAAGTGGGTATCAGCCTCGTGGAACAATGAGCAGTTCTTC
CASSTKWVSASWNNEQFF
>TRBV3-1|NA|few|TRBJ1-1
TGTGCCAGCAGCGTTCGGACGGGAACTCCGAACACTGAAGCTTTCTTT
CASSVRTGTPNTEAFF
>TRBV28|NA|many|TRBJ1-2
TGTGCCAGCAGTTTAAACCACCTCGGGACCTCCTATGGCTACACCTTC
CASSLNHLGTSYGYTF
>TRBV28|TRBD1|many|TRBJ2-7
TGTGCCAGCAGTTCCTCCGGGACAGGGGTCTACGAGCAGTACTTC
CASSSSGTGVYEQYF
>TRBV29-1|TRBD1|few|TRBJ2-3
TGCAGCATACGAGGGGGACAGGCGACCGCGCAGTATTTT
CSIRGGQATAQYF
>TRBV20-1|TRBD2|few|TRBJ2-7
TGCAGTGCTAGCCCAGGGAGAGCGGGAGTCTACGAGCAGTACTTC
CSASPGRAGVYEQYF
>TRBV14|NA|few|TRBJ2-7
TGTGCCAGCAGCCAGCCCCCGGATTCCGAGCAGTACTTC
CASSQPPDSEQYF
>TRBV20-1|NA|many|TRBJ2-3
TGCAGTTCTAAGGGGGGAGGCAAAGGTCAGGGAAGCACAGATACGCAGTATTTT
CSSKGGGKGQGSTDTQYF
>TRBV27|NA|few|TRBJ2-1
TGTGCCAGCAGTCTCGGACAGTACTACAATGAGCAGTTCTTC
CASSLGQYYNEQFF
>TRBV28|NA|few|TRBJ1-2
TGTGCCAGCAGTTTATCCGGGTCCCATTATGGCTACACCTTC
CASSLSGSHYGYTF
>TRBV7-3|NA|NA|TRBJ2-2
TGTGCCAGCAGCCCAGCTTGGGGGCGGAACACCGGGGAGCTGTTTTTT
CASSPAWGRNTGELFF
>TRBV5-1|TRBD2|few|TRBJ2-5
TGCGCCAGCAGTCTACCGGGACTAGCGGGAGAGCAAGAGACCCAGTACTTC
CASSLPGLAGEQETQYF
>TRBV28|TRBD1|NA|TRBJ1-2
TGTGCCAGCAGTCCCCCCGGGACAGGGCGTAGTGGCTACACCTTC
CASSPPGTGRSGYTF
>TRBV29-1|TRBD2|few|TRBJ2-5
TGCAGCGTCCGGGAGGGCCCAGAGACCCAGTACTTC
CSVREGPETQYF
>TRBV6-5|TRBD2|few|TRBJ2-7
TGTGCCAGCAGTTACTCGAGAGGCCTAGCGGGAGTCGAAGGGGGTTACGAGCAGTACTTC
CASSYSRGLAGVEGGYEQYF
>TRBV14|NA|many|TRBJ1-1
TGTGCCAGCAGCCTGTCGGTGGGGGCCACTGAAGCTTTCTTT
CASSLSVGATEAFF
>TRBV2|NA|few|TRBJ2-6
TGTGCCAGCAGTGCGTGGGATTTCTCTGGGGCCAACGTCCTGACTTTC
CASSAWDFSGANVLTF
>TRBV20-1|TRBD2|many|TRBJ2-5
TGCAGTGCTAGACCGGGACTAGCAAAAGAGACCCAGTACTTC
CSARPGLAKETQYF
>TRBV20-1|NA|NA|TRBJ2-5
TGCAGTGCTAGGCACTGGCAAGAGACCCAGTACTTC
CSARHWQETQYF
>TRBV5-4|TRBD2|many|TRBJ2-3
TGTGCCAGCAGCTTGTCGGCGGGAGGGCGGGGAGATACGCAGTATTTT
CASSLSAGGRGDTQYF
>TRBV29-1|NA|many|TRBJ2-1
TGCAGCGTTGACTGGCTGGCTGAGCAGTTCTTC
CSVDWLAEQFF
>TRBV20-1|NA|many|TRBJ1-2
TGCAGTGCTTCCGGGGGCCCGGCCTCTGGCTACACCTTC
CSASGGPASGYTF
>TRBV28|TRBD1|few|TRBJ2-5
TGTGCCAGCAGTTTCGAAGACAGGGGATGGACCCAGTACTTC
CASSFEDRGWTQYF
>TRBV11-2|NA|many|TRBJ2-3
TGTGCCAGCTCCCATGGCACAGATACGCAGTATTTT
CASSHGTDTQYF
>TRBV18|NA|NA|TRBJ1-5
TGTGCCAGCTCACCAGCCCTTGACCAGCCCCAGCATTTT
CASSPALDQPQHF
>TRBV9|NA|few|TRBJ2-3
TGTGCCAGCAGCGCCCCGGGATCTTCACGTACGCAGTATTTT
CASSAPGSSRTQYF
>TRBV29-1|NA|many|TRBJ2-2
TGCAGCGTTGGCGGACTATTCACCGGGGAGCTGTTTTTT
CSVGGLFTGELFF